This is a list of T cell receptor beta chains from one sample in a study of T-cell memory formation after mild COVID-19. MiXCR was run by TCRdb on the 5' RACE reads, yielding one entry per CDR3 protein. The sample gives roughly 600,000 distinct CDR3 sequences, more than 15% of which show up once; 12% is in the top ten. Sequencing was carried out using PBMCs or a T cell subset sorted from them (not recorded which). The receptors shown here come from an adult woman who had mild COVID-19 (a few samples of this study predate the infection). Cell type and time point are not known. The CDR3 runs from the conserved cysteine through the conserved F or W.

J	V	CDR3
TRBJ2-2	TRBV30	CAWLGLAGFRTGELFF
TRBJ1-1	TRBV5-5	CASSLARQVGEAFF
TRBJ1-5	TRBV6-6	CASRQGGGLQPQHF
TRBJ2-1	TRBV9	CASSSGVAGGPWAGNEQFF
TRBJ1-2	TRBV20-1	CSARTGRADGYTF
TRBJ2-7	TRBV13	CASSSNRPTRDYYEQYF
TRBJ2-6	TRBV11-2	CASSSLRRALGSGANVLTF
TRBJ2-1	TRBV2	CASSASGGDYNEQFF
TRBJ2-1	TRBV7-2	CASCYGWGFYNEQFF
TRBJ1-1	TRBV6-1	CASSLGPLANTEAFF
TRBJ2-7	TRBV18	CASSRGQGSSYEQYF
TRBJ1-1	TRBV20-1	CSARDGTGDTEAFF
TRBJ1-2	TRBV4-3	CASSQDHGAGPNYGYTF
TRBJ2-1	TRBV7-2	CASSLRAQTSYNEQFF
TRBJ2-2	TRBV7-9	CASSQVKREKIGELFF
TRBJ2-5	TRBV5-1	CASSSRPGSRETQYF
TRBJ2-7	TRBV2	CASSERRTYEQYF
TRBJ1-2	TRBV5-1	CASSLEMEDYGYTF
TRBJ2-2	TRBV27	CASSPDESLNTGELFF
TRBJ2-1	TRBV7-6	CASSLRLAVSPNEQFF
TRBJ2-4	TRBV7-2	CASSLVKLAAQNIQYF
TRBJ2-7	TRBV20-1	CSASSGTGGYEQYF
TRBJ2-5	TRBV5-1	CASSLAPQGGSETQYF
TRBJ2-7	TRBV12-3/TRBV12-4	CASSPGQPPYEQYF
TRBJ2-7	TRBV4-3	CASSQEERTGGEQYF